This T cell receptor (beta chain) was sequenced for a study of beta chain features in type 1 diabetes. Whole-study results and caveats: All four CD4+ subsets of Type 1 diabetes patients contained TCRB CDR3s that were moderately but significantly shorter.

Notes on this clone: Its cognate antigen is unknown.

Reverse transcribing all isolated RNA meant expressed TCRB transcripts were sequenced. Profiling relied on immunoSEQ multiplex PCR, and the TCRdb table lists in-frame clones only, not all of them. The sample yields around 44,000 clones, 51% seen once. Germline lookup yields CDR1 GTSNPN and CDR2 SVGIG (reference sequence). The V gene lost 4 bases and the J gene lost 10 bases, with 23 bases spanning the gap. The CDR3 is 15 amino acids. There was one heparinised blood draw per donor, averaging about 100 mL. V and J are TRBV30 and TRBJ2-1, with D perhaps TRBD2 (5 bases). The sequence came from a woman between 18 and 29 years old in good health. Sequenced: Tregs from blood. The DNA of the CDR3 is TGTGCCTGGAATAAGGCGAGAGGGTCCCTTCTGGAGCAGTTCTTC. Translating it yields CAWNKARGSLLEQFF.